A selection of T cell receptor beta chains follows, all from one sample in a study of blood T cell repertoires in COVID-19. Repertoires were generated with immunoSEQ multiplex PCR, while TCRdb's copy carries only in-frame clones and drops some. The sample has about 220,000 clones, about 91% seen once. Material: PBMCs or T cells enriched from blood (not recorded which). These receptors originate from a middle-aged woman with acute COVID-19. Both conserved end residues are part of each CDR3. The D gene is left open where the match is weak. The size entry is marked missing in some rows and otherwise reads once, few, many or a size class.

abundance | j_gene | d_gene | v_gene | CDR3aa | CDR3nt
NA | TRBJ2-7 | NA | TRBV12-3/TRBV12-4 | CASSRSSYEQYF | TGTGCCAGCAGCCGGAGCTCCTACGAGCAGTACTTC
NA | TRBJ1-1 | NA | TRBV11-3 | CASSFTQVAEAFF | TGTGCCAGCAGCTTCACTCAGGTCGCCGAAGCTTTCTTT
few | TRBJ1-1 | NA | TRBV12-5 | CASGWGGTTEAFF | TGTGCTAGTGGTTGGGGGGGGACCACTGAAGCTTTCTTT
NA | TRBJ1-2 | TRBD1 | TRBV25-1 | CASSELTGGNYGYTF | TGTGCCAGCAGTGAATTGACAGGGGGCAACTATGGCTACACCTTC
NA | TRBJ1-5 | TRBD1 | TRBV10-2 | CASRDRGLRQPQHF | TGCGCCAGCCGGGACAGGGGTCTACGGCAGCCCCAGCATTTT
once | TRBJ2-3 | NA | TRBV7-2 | CASSLDGSTDTQYF | TGTGCCAGCAGCTTAGACGGGAGCACAGATACGCAGTATTTT
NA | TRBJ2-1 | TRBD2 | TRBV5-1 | CASSLLRTSGGNEQFF | TGCGCCAGCAGCTTACTACGGACTAGCGGAGGGAATGAGCAGTTCTTC
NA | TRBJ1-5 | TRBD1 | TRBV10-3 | CAIATDRGGQPQHF | TGTGCCATCGCCACCGACAGGGGAGGTCAGCCCCAGCATTTT
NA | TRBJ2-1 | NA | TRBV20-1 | CSAEDNEQFF | TGCAGTGCAGAGGATAATGAGCAGTTCTTC
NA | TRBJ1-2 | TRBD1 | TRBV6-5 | CASSLDRGYGYTF | TGTGCCAGCAGCCTGGACAGGGGCTATGGCTACACCTTC
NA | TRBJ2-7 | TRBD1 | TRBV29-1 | CSVETGQNYEQYF | TGCAGCGTTGAAACGGGACAGAACTACGAGCAGTACTTC
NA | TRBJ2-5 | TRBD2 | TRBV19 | CASSMGLAGGTETQYF | TGTGCCAGTAGTATGGGGCTAGCGGGAGGGACGGAGACCCAGTACTTC
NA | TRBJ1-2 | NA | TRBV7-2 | CASSLGRGGYTF | TGTGCCAGCAGCTTAGGGCGAGGCGGCTACACCTTC
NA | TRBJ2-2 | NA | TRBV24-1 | CATAGGTPNTGELFF | TGTGCCACCGCAGGGGGGACTCCCAACACCGGGGAGCTGTTTTTT
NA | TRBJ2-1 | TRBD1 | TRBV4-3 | CASSQGTGDYNEQFF | TGCGCCAGCAGCCAAGGGACAGGGGACTACAATGAGCAGTTCTTC
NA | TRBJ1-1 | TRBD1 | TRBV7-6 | CASSLPSGGAEIEAFF | TGTGCCAGCAGCTTACCTTCAGGGGGCGCGGAAATTGAAGCTTTCTTT
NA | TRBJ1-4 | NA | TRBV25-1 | CASKGYGEKLFF | TGTGCCAGCAAGGGGTACGGCGAAAAACTGTTTTTT
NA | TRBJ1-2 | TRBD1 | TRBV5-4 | CASSPRGQNYGYTF | TGTGCCAGCAGCCCACGGGGACAGAACTATGGCTACACCTTC
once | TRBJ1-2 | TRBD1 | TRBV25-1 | CASSVVGQGIYGYTF | TGTGCCAGCAGTGTAGTGGGACAGGGCATCTATGGCTACACCTTC
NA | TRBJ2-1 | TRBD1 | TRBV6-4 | CASSDSKVGRGYNEQFF | TGTGCCAGCAGTGACTCGAAGGTGGGCAGGGGGTACAATGAGCAGTTCTTC
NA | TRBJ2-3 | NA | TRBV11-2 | CASSSRLSTDTQYF | TGTGCCAGCAGCTCCCGACTATCCACAGATACGCAGTATTTT
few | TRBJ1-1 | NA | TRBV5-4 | CASSLRRHTEAFF | TGTGCCAGCAGCTTGAGGAGACACACTGAAGCTTTCTTT
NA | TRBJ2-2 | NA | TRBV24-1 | CATSDLNKPAGELFF | TGTGCCACCAGTGATTTGAATAAGCCGGCCGGGGAGCTGTTTTTT
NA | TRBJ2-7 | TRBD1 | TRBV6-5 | CASRLTGGSHEQYF | TGTGCCAGCAGATTGACAGGGGGCTCTCACGAGCAGTACTTC
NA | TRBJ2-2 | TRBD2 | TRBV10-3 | CAISGSGVGNTGELFF | TGTGCCATCAGTGGGAGCGGGGTAGGAAACACCGGGGAGCTGTTTTTT
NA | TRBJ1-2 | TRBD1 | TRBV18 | CASSPPVLTGDGYTF | TGTGCCAGCTCACCACCGGTTCTGACAGGGGACGGCTACACCTTC
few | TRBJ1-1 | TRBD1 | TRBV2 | CASRPTPDREAFF | TGTGCCAGCAGGCCGACCCCGGACAGGGAAGCTTTCTTT
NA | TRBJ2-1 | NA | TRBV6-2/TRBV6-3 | CASSLLELNEQFF | TGTGCCAGCAGCCTTCTGGAGTTGAATGAGCAGTTCTTC
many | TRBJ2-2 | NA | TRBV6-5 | CASSYKGVDAGELFF | TGTGCCAGCAGTTACAAGGGAGTGGACGCCGGGGAGCTGTTTTTT
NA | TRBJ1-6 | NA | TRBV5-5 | CASSSAGRAFINSPLHF | TGTGCCAGCAGCTCAGCGGGACGCGCATTCATTAATTCACCCCTCCACTTT
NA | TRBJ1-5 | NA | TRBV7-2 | CASSITGSGSNQPQHF | TGTGCCAGCAGCATAACAGGCAGCGGGAGCAATCAGCCCCAGCATTTT
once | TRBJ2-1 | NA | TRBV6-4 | CASSDSFGASSYNEQFF | TGTGCCAGCAGTGACTCTTTCGGAGCGAGCTCCTACAATGAGCAGTTCTTC
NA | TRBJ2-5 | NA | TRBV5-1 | CASSPGGYDKETQYF | TGCGCCAGCAGCCCTGGAGGGTATGACAAAGAGACCCAGTACTTC
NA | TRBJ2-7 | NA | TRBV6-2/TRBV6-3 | CASSYQGLGDEQYF | TGTGCCAGCAGTTATCAGGGGCTCGGAGACGAGCAGTACTTC
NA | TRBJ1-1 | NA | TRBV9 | CASSVSAGDTEAFF | TGTGCCAGCAGCGTATCGGCGGGGGACACTGAAGCTTTCTTT
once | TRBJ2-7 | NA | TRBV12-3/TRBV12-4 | CASSLFSPYEQYF | TGTGCCAGCAGTTTATTCAGTCCCTACGAGCAGTACTTC
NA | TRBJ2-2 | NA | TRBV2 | CASRETGIGELFF | TGTGCCAGCAGGGAAACAGGGATTGGGGAGCTGTTTTTT
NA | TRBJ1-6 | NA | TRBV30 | CAWSVATVNSPLHF | TGTGCCTGGAGTGTAGCAACCGTTAATTCACCCCTCCACTTT
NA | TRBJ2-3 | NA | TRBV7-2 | CASSLGTPSGTQYF | TGTGCCAGCAGCTTAGGGACTCCCTCGGGTACGCAGTATTTT
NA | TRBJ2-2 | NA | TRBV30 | CAWSVFRAGELFF | TGTGCCTGGAGTGTATTTCGAGCCGGGGAGCTGTTTTTT
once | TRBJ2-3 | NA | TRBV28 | CASSLGQGADTQYF | TGTGCCAGCAGTTTAGGGCAGGGCGCAGATACGCAGTATTTT
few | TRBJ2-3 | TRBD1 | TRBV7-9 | CASSVADRGVDTDTQYF | TGTGCCAGCAGCGTAGCAGACAGGGGAGTAGACACAGATACGCAGTATTTT
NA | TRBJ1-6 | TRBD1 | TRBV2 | CASRTRTGNSPLHF | TGTGCCAGCAGAACCCGGACAGGGAATTCACCCCTCCACTTT
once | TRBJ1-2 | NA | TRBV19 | CASKPTLVGVGGYTF | TGTGCCAGTAAACCCACTTTGGTCGGGGTAGGCGGCTACACCTTC
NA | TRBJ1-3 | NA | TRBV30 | CAWRAAGAGNTIYF | TGTGCCTGGAGGGCCGCGGGGGCTGGAAACACCATATATTTT
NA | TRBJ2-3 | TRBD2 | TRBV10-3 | CAISGTSGSLGSTDTQYF | TGTGCCATCAGTGGGACTAGCGGGAGTCTGGGTAGCACAGATACGCAGTATTTT